One sample yielded the 20 T cell receptor beta chains listed below, sequenced in a study of cytomegalovirus exposure and HLA in healthy donors. PCR used 60 Vbeta primers and 13 Jbeta primers. TCRdb keeps only in-frame clones here, not all; method: immunoSEQ multiplex PCR. The sample shows 90,000 to 140,000 clones, around four fifths of them seen only once. Sequenced input: PBMCs. All receptors derive from a woman in her 40s in good health and CMV-seropositive.

This chain links TRBV19 with TRBJ2-1; D gene ambiguous. Germline CDR1 is LNHDA and CDR2 is SQIVND (reference sequence). CDR3 size: 12 residues. V dropped 2 bases and J dropped 7 bases, with 6 bases sitting between them. The CDR3 DNA reads TGTGCCAGTAGTATACCCCAGAATGAGCAGTTCTTC. Translating it yields CASSIPQNEQFF.

The CDR3 DNA reads TGTGCCAGTAGTAGCCTGGGACAGAACTATGGCTACACCTTC. It yields the protein CASSSLGQNYGYTF. The gene calls are TRBV19 and TRBJ1-2, with 7 positions matching TRBD1. Germline loops: CDR1 LNHDA, CDR2 SQIVND (reference sequence). The V gene end was trimmed by 4 bases and the J gene end by 2 bases; junction bases not matched to a gene: 4. CDR3 length: 14 amino acids. The full variable domain, its missing parts supplied by reference TRBV19 and TRBJ1-2, is DGGITQSPKYLFRKEGQNVTLSCEQNLNHDAMYWYRQDPGQGLRLIYYSQIVNDFQKGDIAEGYSVSREKKESFPLTVTSAQKNPTAFYLCASSSLGQNYGYTFGSGTRLTVV.

The rearrangement links TRBV5-1 to TRBJ2-7; D is unclear. V lost 0 bases and J 4 bases, leaving 20 bases between the germline ends. CDR3 length: 17 residues. Germline V gene lookup returns CDR1 SGHRS and CDR2 YFSETQ. Here the CDR3 reads CASSLEGRHIRLYEQYF. The CDR3 nucleotides read TGCGCCAGCAGCTTGGAAGGTCGACATATCCGCTTGTACGAGCAGTACTTC. The full variable domain, with the rest looked up from reference TRBV5-1 and TRBJ2-7, is KAGVTQTPRYLIKTRGQQVTLSCSPISGHRSVSWYQQTPGQGLQFLFEYFSETQRNKGNFPGRFSGRQFSNSRSEMNVSTLELGDSALYLCASSLEGRHIRLYEQYFGPGTRLTVT.

The chain recombines TRBV4-3 with TRBJ2-7; possibly TRBD1 for D (6 bases). The V end was cut by 2 bases, the J end by 3 bases, with 11 bases between. CDR1 and CDR2 from the germline V gene are LGHNA and YSLEER. The CDR3 consists of 14 residues. The CDR3: CASSQTGRGYEQYF. CDR3 coding DNA: TGCGCCAGCAGCCAAACGGGCAGGGGCTACGAGCAGTACTTC.

This clone is a singleton in its sample. The chain links TRBV28 to TRBJ1-2, with a possible D match to TRBD1 (6 bases). The CDR3 has 17 amino acids. Per germline, CDR1 MDHEN and CDR2 SYDVKM. V was shortened by 1 base and J by 2 bases, with 17 bases between the two germline ends. Here the CDR3 DNA reads TGTGCCAGCAGTTTATCTTTGAAGGACAGACAAAACTATGGCTACACCTTC. Its translation: CASSLSLKDRQNYGYTF.

This clone has more than one count but fewer than ten. The genes are TRBV7-2 and TRBJ1-5; D unclear. Trimming cost V 1 base and J 6 bases, with 13 bases left between them. CDR1 is SGHTA, CDR2 FQGNSA, per germline. CDR3 length equals 15 residues. CDR3 in amino acids: CASSLVSSSFQPQHF. Here the CDR3 DNA reads TGTGCCAGCAGCTTAGTCTCATCCAGTTTTCAGCCCCAGCATTTT. The full variable domain, rest sourced from reference TRBV7-2 and TRBJ1-5, is GAGVSQSPSNKVTEKGKDVELRCDPISGHTALYWYRQSLGQGLEFLIYFQGNSAPDKSGLPSDRFSAERTGGSVSTLTIQRTQQEDSAVYLCASSLVSSSFQPQHFGDGTRLSIL.

The chain couples TRBV19 to TRBJ2-7; D gene unclear. Deletions cut 3 bases from V and 5 bases from J, with 8 bases between. The CDR3 contains 12 residues. Germline V lookup: CDR1 LNHDA, CDR2 SQIVND (reference sequence). CDR3 residues: CASSMRSHEQYF. Written as DNA, the CDR3 is TGTGCCAGTAGTATGAGAAGTCACGAGCAGTACTTC.

As regards this clone: One junction end disagrees with the germline gene, perhaps due to a read error. The chain combines TRBV2 with TRBJ2-3; TRBD1 matches at 7 bases. The length of the CDR3 is 15 residues. CDR1 and CDR2 (germline): SNHLY, FYNNEI. In nucleotides, the CDR3 is TGTGCCAGCAGTAACGACAGGGCTGACACAGATATGCAGTATTTT. It yields the protein CASSNDRADTDMQYF.

This clone was counted between two and nine times. The rearrangement joins TRBV9 to TRBJ2-7, with D unclear. The CDR3 is 14 residues long. V lost 1 base and J 5 bases, leaving 13 bases between the germline ends. Germline loops: CDR1 SGDLS, CDR2 YYNGEE. As DNA, the CDR3 is TGTGCCAGCAGCGTATCCGCCAGATTGGACGAGCAGTACTTC. Translation gives CASSVSARLDEQYF.

As DNA, the CDR3 is TGCGCCAGCAGCCAAGATGGACAGGGACAGGGGATTTCCTACACCTTC. Encoded protein: CASSQDGQGQGISYTF. The rearrangement uses TRBV4-3 and TRBJ1-2; TRBD1 aligns across 10 bases. This CDR3 spans 16 amino acids. Germline trimming cut 0 bases from V and 10 bases from J; bases unmatched to any gene: 11. The germline gives CDR1 LGHNA, CDR2 YSLEER.

This rearrangement joins TRBV28 to TRBJ2-7; weak D call: TRBD1 (7 bases). Per germline, CDR1 MDHEN and CDR2 SYDVKM. The length of the CDR3 is 13 residues. V lost 2 bases and J 7 bases, leaving 12 bases between the germline ends. CDR3 coding DNA: TGTGCCAGCAGTTTAACAGGGGCGGGGGAGCAGTACTTC. Translated: CASSLTGAGEQYF.

V and J are TRBV19 and TRBJ2-3; D is uncertain. This CDR3 comprises 14 residues. Germline V CDR1 and CDR2: LNHDA, SQIVND (reference sequence). Trimming took off 8 bases at V and 0 bases at J, with 12 bases between the two ends. The CDR3 DNA reads as TGTGCCAGTGGTGAAACAATTAGCACAGATACGCAGTATTTT. This encodes CASGETISTDTQYF.

J is TRBJ2-3 and V is TRBV5-1; perhaps TRBD1 as D (7 bases). This CDR3 spans 15 amino acids. Trimming left V 0 bases short and J 5 bases short, with 13 bases between. The germline V gene encodes CDR1 SGHRS and CDR2 YFSETQ. As DNA, the CDR3 is TGCGCCAGCAGCTTGGGGTCAGGGGGGCGAGATACGCAGTATTTT. Protein: CASSLGSGGRDTQYF.

This clone has only one observation. The chain joins TRBV7-6 to TRBJ2-1; 13 positions match TRBD2. V dropped 2 bases and J dropped 0; count of bases not matched to a gene: 1. The CDR3 has 17 residues. Germline lookup yields CDR1 SGHVS and CDR2 FNYEAQ. Here the CDR3 DNA reads TGTGCCAGCAGCTTAAGGACTAGCGGGAGCTCCTACAATGAGCAGTTCTTC. Protein product: CASSLRTSGSSYNEQFF.

The genes are TRBV19 and TRBJ1-2, with D uncertain. This CDR3 region has 15 residues. The germline V gene encodes CDR1 LNHDA and CDR2 SQIVND (reference sequence). Between the trimmed V and J ends, which lost 7 bases and 4 bases, there was a span of 19 bases. CDR3 nucleotides: TGTGCCAGTAAAAGGGAGGGCCTAGGATTCTATGGCTACACCTTC. This gives the protein CASKREGLGFYGYTF.

This rearrangement joins TRBV11-3 to TRBJ2-3; 7 bases agree with TRBD2. Germline V gene data show CDR1 as SGHNT and CDR2 as YENEEA. The CDR3 contains 16 residues. Trimming took 0 bases from V and 3 from J; bases not matched to a gene: 6. CDR3: CASSLDRGVGTDTQYF. CDR3 sequence (DNA): TGTGCCAGCAGCTTAGACCGGGGGGTTGGTACAGATACGCAGTATTTT.

This clone was observed a few times. V is TRBV11-2 and J is TRBJ2-3, with 9 nucleotides matching TRBD2. J gave up 6 bases and V 5 bases, and 12 bases lay outside the gene matches. The CDR3 spans 16 residues. Germline CDR1 and CDR2: SGHAT and FQNNGV. This CDR3 is CASSPNSGRGVDTQYF. CDR3 coding DNA: TGTGCCAGCAGCCCCAATAGCGGGAGAGGTGTGGATACGCAGTATTTT.

The CDR3 region is CASSLRGRVYNEQFF. CDR3 nucleotides: TGTGCCAGCAGCTTAAGGGGCAGGGTCTACAATGAGCAGTTCTTC. The gene calls are TRBV11-3 and TRBJ2-1, with a tentative D call TRBD1 (5 bases). V shed 2 bases and J shed 3 bases, with 11 bases lying between them. The CDR3 covers 15 residues. Germline assignment: CDR1 SGHNT and CDR2 YENEEA.

This sequence joins TRBV27 and TRBJ1-1, with 9 bases aligning to TRBD1. The CDR3 consists of 16 residues. The V gene's germline CDR1 is MNHEY and CDR2 SMNVEV (reference sequence). Trimming took 5 bases from V and 1 from J; bases not matched to a gene: 8. The CDR3 is CASSRATGGPNTEAFF. DNA for the CDR3: TGTGCCAGCAGTCGAGCAACAGGGGGCCCGAACACTGAAGCTTTCTTT.

The chain combines TRBV5-4 with TRBJ1-1; no clear D gene. The length of the CDR3 is 13 residues. The V end was cut by 2 bases, the J end by 7 bases, with 12 bases between. CDR1 and CDR2 from the germline V gene are SGHNT and YYREEE (reference sequence). CDR3 sequence: CASSLGRSLEAFF. The CDR3 nucleotides are TGTGCCAGCAGCTTAGGTAGGAGCCTTGAAGCTTTCTTT. The whole variable domain, filled in from reference TRBV5-4 and TRBJ1-1, reads ETGVTQSPTHLIKTRGQQVTLRCSSQSGHNTVSWYQQALGQGPQFIFQYYREEENGRGNFPPRFSGLQFPNYSSELNVNALELDDSALYLCASSLGRSLEAFFGQGTRLTVV.